The rows below give T cell receptor beta chains drawn from one sample of a study of cytomegalovirus exposure and HLA in healthy donors. Only in-frame clones appear in the TCRdb table, and some are missing; sequencing was by immunoSEQ multiplex PCR. Among fewer than 120,000 clones listed, approximately 83% were seen once. Input material: PBMCs. Receptors were obtained from a man in his forties or fifties in good health and CMV-seronegative. Both conserved end residues are part of each CDR3. D genes are given only for firm matches. Size is stated for part of the rows, as once, few or many counts, or as a class when the clone is expanded.

J,length,size,V,D,CDR3,DNA
TRBJ2-1,15,NA,TRBV5-6,TRBD1,CASSGGQGIYNEQFF,TGTGCCAGCAGCGGCGGACAGGGGATTTACAATGAGCAGTTCTTC
TRBJ1-2,13,NA,TRBV5-4,NA,CASGGEVNYGYTF,TGTGCCAGCGGTGGAGAGGTTAACTATGGCTACACCTTC
TRBJ2-7,16,NA,TRBV2,TRBD1,CASSDQETGGYYEQYF,TGTGCCAGCAGTGATCAAGAGACAGGGGGCTATTACGAGCAGTACTTC
TRBJ1-5,14,once,TRBV6-5,NA,CASSRSGGGQPQHF,TGTGCCAGCTCACGTTCGGGGGGGGGACAGCCCCAGCATTTT
TRBJ2-5,13,NA,TRBV7-8,NA,CASSLVGAETQYF,TGTGCCAGCAGCTTAGTTGGGGCAGAGACCCAGTACTTC
TRBJ2-3,14,NA,TRBV28,TRBD2,CASSFPGGRDTQYF,TGTGCCAGCAGTTTCCCGGGAGGTAGGGATACGCAGTATTTT
TRBJ2-3,15,once,TRBV5-1,TRBD1,CASSYGTANTDTQYF,TGCGCCAGCAGCTACGGGACAGCTAACACAGATACGCAGTATTTT
TRBJ2-2,15,few,TRBV29-1,NA,CSVRGRRENTGELFF,TGCAGCGTGCGCGGTCGACGGGAGAACACCGGGGAGCTGTTTTTT
TRBJ2-3,14,NA,TRBV5-4,NA,CASRKLGSPDTQYF,TGTGCCAGCAGGAAACTGGGCAGCCCAGATACGCAGTATTTT
TRBJ1-2,13,NA,TRBV6-1,NA,CASSRDSVYGYTF,TGTGCCAGCAGCCGGGACTCCGTTTATGGCTACACCTTC
TRBJ2-7,14,NA,TRBV28,TRBD2,CASSLAGEGSEQYF,TGTGCCAGCAGTTTAGCTGGGGAGGGTAGCGAGCAGTACTTC
TRBJ2-2,13,NA,TRBV30,NA,CAWSSGGTGELFF,TGTGCCTGGAGTTCCGGGGGCACCGGGGAGCTGTTTTTT
TRBJ1-1,14,NA,TRBV28,TRBD1,CASSSRGRRTEAFF,TGTGCCAGCAGTTCCAGGGGGCGGAGGACTGAAGCTTTCTTT
TRBJ2-3,18,NA,TRBV2,TRBD2,CASSPELQVAGGTDTQYF,TGTGCCAGCAGTCCCGAGTTGCAAGTAGCGGGGGGGACAGATACGCAGTATTTT
TRBJ2-7,18,NA,TRBV18,NA,CASSPPGRGPESSYEQYF,TGTGCCAGCTCACCACCGGGGCGGGGGCCAGAGAGCTCCTACGAGCAGTACTTC
TRBJ1-6,16,NA,TRBV4-1,TRBD1,CASSQPRTGRISPLHF,TGCGCCAGCAGCCAACCTAGGACAGGGAGGATTTCACCCCTCCACTTT
TRBJ2-7,15,NA,TRBV6-1,TRBD2,CASSQPGLAIYEQYF,TGTGCCAGCAGCCAACCGGGACTAGCGATCTACGAGCAGTACTTC
TRBJ2-7,15,NA,TRBV5-1,TRBD1,CASSPVTGEKGEQYF,TGCGCCAGCAGCCCCGTGACAGGGGAGAAGGGAGAGCAGTACTTC
TRBJ1-2,15,NA,TRBV6-5,NA,CASSQGSAGTGGYTF,TGTGCCAGCAGTCAGGGCAGCGCGGGGACTGGTGGCTACACCTTC
TRBJ2-7,14,NA,TRBV7-2,TRBD1,CASSLEARGREQYF,TGTGCCAGCAGCTTAGAAGCCAGGGGGCGAGAGCAGTACTTC
TRBJ1-5,12,NA,TRBV28,NA,CASMVREGPQHF,TGTGCCAGCATGGTTCGAGAGGGGCCCCAGCATTTT
TRBJ2-7,14,NA,TRBV6-5,NA,CASSSLGLTYEQYF,TGTGCCAGCAGTTCCCTCGGACTGACCTACGAGCAGTACTTC
TRBJ1-2,13,NA,TRBV19,NA,CASTRPTTDGYTF,TGTGCCTCGACCCGACCGACTACAGATGGCTACACCTTC
TRBJ1-6,15,NA,TRBV7-2,NA,CASSQGGGSNSPLHF,TGTGCCAGCAGCCAGGGTGGGGGGAGTAATTCACCCCTCCACTTT